What follows describes a single TCR beta chain. The entry originates in a study of blood T cell repertoires in COVID-19. Study summary: The United States, Italy and Spain provided the acute and convalescent COVID-19 samples. In each case, the material was cDNA or gDNA derived from T cells, B-cell-depleted T cells, or PBMCs.

Original methodology: By means of reference gene primer amplification, nucleated cell counts were estimated. Sequenced by immunoSEQ multiplex PCR; TCRdb stores in-frame clones only, minus some. That table supplies the V and J calls and clone size; D and trimming were determined from the DNA. This table has about 190,000 clones, roughly 80% appearing once. The CDR3 consists of 15 residues. The V end was cut by 3 bases, the J end by 4 bases, with 15 bases between. The germline gives CDR1 KGHSH, CDR2 LQKENI. V and J are TRBV18 and TRBJ1-1; D is perhaps TRBD1 (5 bases). The source is a woman between 50 and 59 years old with acute or convalescent COVID-19. Sequenced sample: peripheral blood. The CDR3 region is CASSPGGGGGTEAFF. The CDR3 nucleotides read TGTGCCAGCTCACCGGGGGGAGGTGGCGGCACTGAAGCTTTCTTT.